This T cell receptor beta chain was sequenced during a study of blood T cell repertoires in COVID-19. Produced via immunoSEQ multiplex PCR; TCRdb's table is partial and in-frame only. The repertoire holds about 160,000 clones, with almost 85% as singletons. This CDR3 is 15 amino acids long. J gave up 4 bases and V 2 bases, and 9 bases lay outside the gene matches. Germline CDR1 GTSNPN, CDR2 SVGIG (reference sequence). The sequence was obtained from a woman older than 75 with acute or convalescent COVID-19. Sequencing was carried out using peripheral blood. The chain has TRBV30 and TRBJ2-7; TRBD1 aligns across 9 bases. CDR3 DNA: TGTGCCTGGAGTCTCATGGGACAGGGAAAGTACGAGCAGTACTTC. Protein sequence: CAWSLMGQGKYEQYF. The complete variable domain, with remaining parts taken from reference TRBV30 and TRBJ2-7, reads SQTIHQWPATLVQPVGSPLSLECTVEGTSNPNLYWYRQAAGRGLQLLFYSVGIGQISSEVPQNLSASRPQDRQFILSSKKLLLSDSGFYLCAWSLMGQGKYEQYFGPGTRLTVT.